One T cell receptor (beta chain) is described in this entry. The PCR ran on 60 Vbeta and 13 Jbeta primers. The assay was immunoSEQ multiplex PCR, and TCRdb's table has in-frame clones only and misses some. The sample includes 55,000 to 80,000 clones, 66% of them seen just once. The data were obtained in a study of cytomegalovirus exposure and HLA in healthy donors. Germline V gives CDR1 LNHDA, CDR2 SQIVND (reference sequence). CDR3 length: 18 amino acids. V shed 6 bases, J shed 0 bases, and the junction held 14 bases outside the gene matches. This clonotype was obtained from a man in his forties or fifties in good health and CMV-seropositive. The sample comprised PBMCs. The chain recombines TRBV19 with TRBJ1-5, with TRBD1 matching over 7 bases. The CDR3 coding sequence is TGTGCCAGTAGATCGACAGGGCGCGAAGGGGATAGCAATCAGCCCCAGCATTTT. The encoded protein is CASRSTGREGDSNQPQHF.